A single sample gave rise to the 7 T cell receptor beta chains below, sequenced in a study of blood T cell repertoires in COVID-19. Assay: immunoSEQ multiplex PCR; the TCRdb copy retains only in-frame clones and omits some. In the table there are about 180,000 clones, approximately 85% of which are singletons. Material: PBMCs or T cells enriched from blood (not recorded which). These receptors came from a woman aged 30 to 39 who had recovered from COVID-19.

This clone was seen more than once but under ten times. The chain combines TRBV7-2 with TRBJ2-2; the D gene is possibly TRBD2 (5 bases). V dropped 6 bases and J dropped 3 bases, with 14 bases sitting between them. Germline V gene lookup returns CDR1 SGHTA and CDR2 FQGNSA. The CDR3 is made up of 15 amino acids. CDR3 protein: CASRVTSRDTGELFF. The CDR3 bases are TGTGCCAGCAGGGTAACTAGTAGGGACACCGGGGAGCTGTTTTTT.

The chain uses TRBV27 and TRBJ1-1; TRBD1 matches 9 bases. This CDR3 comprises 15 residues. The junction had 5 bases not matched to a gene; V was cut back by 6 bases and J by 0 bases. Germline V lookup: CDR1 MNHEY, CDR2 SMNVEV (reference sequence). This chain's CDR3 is CASRPGTGMNTEAFF. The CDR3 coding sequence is TGTGCCAGCAGGCCTGGGACAGGGATGAACACTGAAGCTTTCTTT.

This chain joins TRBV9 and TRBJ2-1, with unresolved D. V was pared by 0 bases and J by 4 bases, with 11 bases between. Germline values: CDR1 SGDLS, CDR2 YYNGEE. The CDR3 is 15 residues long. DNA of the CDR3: TGTGCCAGCAGCGTAGACGGTTCAATTTACAATGAGCAGTTCTTC. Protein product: CASSVDGSIYNEQFF.

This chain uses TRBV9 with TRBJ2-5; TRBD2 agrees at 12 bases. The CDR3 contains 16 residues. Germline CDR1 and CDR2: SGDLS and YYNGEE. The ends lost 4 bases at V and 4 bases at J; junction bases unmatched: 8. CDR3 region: CASSLRLAGVLETQYF. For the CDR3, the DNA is TGTGCCAGCAGCCTCAGACTAGCGGGAGTTTTAGAGACCCAGTACTTC.

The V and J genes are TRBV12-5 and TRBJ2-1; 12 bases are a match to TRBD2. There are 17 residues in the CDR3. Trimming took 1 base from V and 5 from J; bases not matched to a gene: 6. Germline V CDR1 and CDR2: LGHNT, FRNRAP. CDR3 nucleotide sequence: TGTGCTAGTGGTTTGGGGGGGCGGACTAGCGGGAACAATGAGCAGTTCTTC. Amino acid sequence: CASGLGGRTSGNNEQFF.

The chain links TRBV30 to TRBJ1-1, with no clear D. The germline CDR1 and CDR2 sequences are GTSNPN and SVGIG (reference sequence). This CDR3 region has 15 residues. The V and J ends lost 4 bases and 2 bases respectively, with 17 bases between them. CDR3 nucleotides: TGTGCCTGGAATCGGGGTTTAGAGGAAAACACTGAAGCTTTCTTT. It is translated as CAWNRGLEENTEAFF.

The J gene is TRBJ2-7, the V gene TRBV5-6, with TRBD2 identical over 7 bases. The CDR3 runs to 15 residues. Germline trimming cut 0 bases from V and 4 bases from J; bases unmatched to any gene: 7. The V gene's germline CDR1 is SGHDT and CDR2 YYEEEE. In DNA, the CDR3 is TGTGCCAGCAGCTTGGACGGGGAGGGCCATTACGAGCAGTACTTC. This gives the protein CASSLDGEGHYEQYF.